What follows describes a single T cell receptor (beta chain). Antigen: not known. These data originate in a study of T cells in localized non-small cell lung cancer. Whole-study results and caveats: Uninvolved adjacent lung had higher T cell clonality than tumor and all other tissues.

Sequencing used immunoSEQ multiplex PCR; TCRdb keeps in-frame clones, though not all of them. The data contain 2,500 to 3,000 clones, over 30% of them singletons. V was shortened by 1 base and J by 2 bases, with 14 bases between the two germline ends. The CDR3 runs to 17 residues. Germline V gives CDR1 LNHDA, CDR2 SQIVND (reference sequence). The receptor's source is a female donor of 60 years or more with stage II squamous cell lung carcinoma. The chain joins TRBV19 to TRBJ2-2; D is possibly TRBD1 (6 bases). The specimen comprised lung tumor tissue, sampled before any cancer treatment. The chain's CDR3 is CASSIAHAGVNTGELFF. CDR3 coding DNA: TGTGCCAGTAGTATAGCCCACGCAGGGGTTAACACCGGGGAGCTGTTTTTT.